The T cell receptor (beta chain) under discussion was sequenced for a study of OX40 agonist ivuxolimab in advanced cancers. On the study more broadly: Ivuxolimab is a fully human IgG2 antibody that activates OX40 (CD134).

A word on this clone: Its antigen is unknown.

V shed 7 bases and J shed 5 bases, with 17 bases lying between them. Germline V gives CDR1 SGHTA, CDR2 FQGNSA. The CDR3 covers 14 residues. It was autoimmune disease history or systemic immunosuppression that excluded patients. With baseline, cycle 4 day 1, and cycle 7 day 1 as timepoints, blood was sampled. The data were produced by immunoSEQ multiplex PCR, yet TCRdb's version contains in-frame clones alone and is incomplete. The repertoire consists of approximately 56,000 clones, with roughly four fifths occurring once and the leading ten covering 0.69%. Study conclusions and caveats: In the 0.1-3.0 mg/kg groups, partial responders showed among the lowest expansion.

The chain employs TRBV7-2 and TRBJ1-2; D is uncertain. The sample here was CD4+ or CD8+ T cells sorted from blood, taken in a trial of the OX40 agonist ivuxolimab. This receptor was obtained from an adult with an advanced solid tumor such as melanoma, head and neck, liver or kidney cancer. CDR3 DNA sequence: TGTGCCAGCAACGCCCAGCCCCAGAGTTATGGCTACACCTTC. Protein sequence: CASNAQPQSYGYTF.